This T cell receptor (beta chain) appears in the sequencing data of a study of regulatory T cells in long-lasting Graves disease. Notes on the study in general: Between persistent patients, fewer than 3,500 public clonotypes were shared, exceeding the roughly 1,000 shared between new patients. Examination was confined to peripheral blood, excluding thyroid tissue.

Sequencing libraries for TCR beta were prepared with iRepertoire HTBI primers and Arm-PCR of CDR3 regions. TCRdb redid the calling of the multiplex PCR reads with MiXCR, one entry per CDR3 protein. Of over 300,000 distinct CDR3 sequences listed, about 19% were seen once; the top ten hold roughly 29%. Time point defined: persistent/refractory GD, antithyroid drugs over 5 years with positive TRAb. Scientists built the TCR library using RNA that was extracted from PBMCs. Diagnosing Graves' disease relied on the American Thyroid Association guidelines. Details on this clonotype: Its antigen is still unknown.

The J segment lost 1 base and the V segment lost 5 bases, leaving 17 bases of the junction unmatched. The CDR3 sequence is 19 residues long. CDR1 is SGHTS, CDR2 YDEGEE, per germline. The chain has TRBV5-8 and TRBJ2-5; 10 nucleotides match TRBD1. This receptor was identified in a female donor with Graves disease. Specimen: peripheral blood mononuclear cells (PBMCs), collected when the disease was refractory, from a patient treated with antithyroid drugs. CDR3 sequence reads: CASRVNTGTGVPLQETQYF. In DNA, the CDR3 is TGTGCCAGCAGAGTCAACACCGGGACAGGGGTCCCCCTCCAAGAGACCCAGTACTTC.